The rows below give T cell receptor beta chains drawn from one sample of a study of identical twins. TCRdb used MiXCR to reprocess the 5' RACE reads, holding one entry per CDR3 protein. The sample records some 660,000 distinct CDR3 sequences, 8.6% being singletons. These data were also reused for a study on yellow fever vaccine responses in identical twins.

The sample was PBMCs. The receptors were sampled from a woman between 18 and 29 years old in good health. CDR3s include the opening cysteine and the closing phenylalanine or tryptophan. The order of the fields is J gene, clone size, D gene, V gene, CDR3 DNA, CDR3 protein. A D gene is named only where the DNA matches it firmly. A clone size is listed for some rows: how often the clone was seen (once, few, many), or a class if it is expanded.

TRBJ2-7 many TRBD2 TRBV20-1 TGCAGTGCTAGAGATTATTACGCTAGCGGGGGGATCTCCTACGAGCAGTACTTC CSARDYYASGGISYEQYF
TRBJ2-3 - TRBD2 TRBV20-1 TGCAGTGCTAGGCGACTAGCGGGAGCTGGAGATACGCAGTATTTT CSARRLAGAGDTQYF
TRBJ2-6 few - TRBV5-6 TGTGCCAGCAGCTTTGGAGTCGCTGGGGCCAACGTCCTGACTTTC CASSFGVAGANVLTF
TRBJ2-2 - TRBD2 TRBV27 TGTGCCAGCAGTTTAGGCGGGAGAGGTAACACCGGGGAGCTGTTTTTT CASSLGGRGNTGELFF
TRBJ2-1 - TRBD1 TRBV7-9 TGTGCCAGCAGCTCCTTACAGGGGGCGAACAATGAGCAGTTCTTC CASSSLQGANNEQFF
TRBJ2-3 - TRBD2 TRBV20-1 TGCAGTACTAAGAGCGGGGAGGGACGCACAGATACGCAGTATTTT CSTKSGEGRTDTQYF
TRBJ2-2 - - TRBV6-2/TRBV6-3 TGTGCCAGCAGTCGCCGGGACCCCCCCGACCGGGAGCTGTTTTTT CASSRRDPPDRELFF
TRBJ2-1 - - TRBV7-2 TGTGCCAGCAGCTTAGTCGTCGGGGTTTACAATGAGCAGTTCTTC CASSLVVGVYNEQFF
TRBJ2-7 many - TRBV12-3/TRBV12-4 TGTGCCAGCGCAGGCGGGGTCCCCTACGAGCAGTACTTC CASAGGVPYEQYF
TRBJ2-3 few - TRBV20-1 TGCAGTGCTAGAGAAGGGGCTACGCGATCGGATACGCAGTATTTT CSAREGATRSDTQYF
TRBJ1-1 few - TRBV3-1 TGTGCCAGCAGCCAAGTCGGGGACGGCACTGAAGCTTTCTTT CASSQVGDGTEAFF
TRBJ2-5 few - TRBV28 TGTGCCAGCCCCCCCAGTGCGCGGCACAACCAAGAGACCCAGTACTTC CASPPSARHNQETQYF
TRBJ2-2 many TRBD1 TRBV11-2 TGTGCCAGCAGCCACTACCGGACAGGAGCCGGGGAGCTGTTTTTT CASSHYRTGAGELFF
TRBJ2-7 few - TRBV14 TGTGCCAGCAGCCAAGGGTCTTTCTACGAGCAGTACTTC CASSQGSFYEQYF
TRBJ2-1 - TRBD2 TRBV28 TGTGCCAGCACTCCCGGGGGGTCCGCCTACAATGAGCAGTTCTTC CASTPGGSAYNEQFF
TRBJ2-5 - - TRBV19 TGTGCCAGTAGTACGCATCCGGGGACCCAAGAGACCCAGTACTTC CASSTHPGTQETQYF
TRBJ2-7 - - TRBV28 TGTGCCAGCAGTTTGACGTACAGGGGGGGCTACGAGCAGTACTTC CASSLTYRGGYEQYF
TRBJ2-5 many - TRBV10-3 TGTGCCATCAGTGAGGGACGGCAAGAGACCCAGTACTTC CAISEGRQETQYF
TRBJ2-5 many - TRBV6-5 TGTGCCAGCAGTTATCCTGCCGGAACAGAGACCCAGTACTTC CASSYPAGTETQYF
TRBJ2-5 many - TRBV11-3 TGTGCCAGCAGCTTAGCAGGGGCTCAAGAGACCCAGTACTTC CASSLAGAQETQYF
TRBJ2-1 - - TRBV7-8 TGTGCCAGCAGCTTACTTGTCGGGATCGAGTGGCAGGAGCAGTTCTTC CASSLLVGIEWQEQFF
TRBJ2-1 many - TRBV3-1 TGTGCCAGCAGCCAGGATACAGGGTGGGACGGGAATGAGCAGTTCTTC CASSQDTGWDGNEQFF
TRBJ2-1 few TRBD1 TRBV6-1 TGTGCCAGCAGTGCCAGGGACAGGGAGCACAATGAGCAGTTCTTC CASSARDREHNEQFF
TRBJ2-7 few - TRBV6-2/TRBV6-3 TGTGCCAGCAGTTACGGATCGCTCGAGCAGTACTTC CASSYGSLEQYF
TRBJ2-6 few - TRBV4-2 TGTGCCAGCAGCCGCAGGGGGGAGACGGGGGCCAACGTCCTGACTTTC CASSRRGETGANVLTF
TRBJ1-2 few TRBD1 TRBV28 TGTGCCAGCAGTTCGGGGGACAGGACCATTCCCCACTATGGCTACACCTTC CASSSGDRTIPHYGYTF
TRBJ2-7 few TRBD2 TRBV20-1 TGCAGTGCCCAGACTAGCGGGAGTCTGAACCTCTACGAGCAGTACTTC CSAQTSGSLNLYEQYF
TRBJ2-2 - - TRBV9 TGTGCCAGCAGCCACGGGAGTAGCAGCGCCGGGGAGCTGTTTTTT CASSHGSSSAGELFF
TRBJ2-7 few - TRBV5-1 TGCGCCAGCAGCATCACCGGGCCGGAAGGGGAGCAGTACTTC CASSITGPEGEQYF
TRBJ1-1 few - TRBV20-1 TGCAGTGCTAGAATCCTCGGGGGATCGAACACTGAAGCTTTCTTT CSARILGGSNTEAFF
TRBJ2-7 few - TRBV11-2 TGTGCCAGCAGCTTAGAGCTTTCGATAGACTCCTTC CASSLELSIDSF
TRBJ2-1 few - TRBV6-1 TGTGCCAGTTCCGCGGCGTCAGACCACAATGAGCAGTTCTTC CASSAASDHNEQFF
TRBJ2-3 few TRBD2 TRBV6-5 TGTGCCAGCAGTTACAGGGCGGGGGGTAGCACAGATACGCAGTATTTT CASSYRAGGSTDTQYF
TRBJ1-1 few - TRBV20-1 TGCAGTGCTAGCTCTCAAAAGCACACTGAAGCTTTCTTT CSASSQKHTEAFF
TRBJ2-7 few - TRBV7-9 TGTGCCAGCAGCGACGGGGGTTGGGGCTCCTACGAGCAGTACTTC CASSDGGWGSYEQYF
TRBJ2-2 few TRBD1 TRBV5-1 TGCGCCAGCAGCTTGTATGTGACAGGGAGTTCCGGGGAGCTGTTTTTT CASSLYVTGSSGELFF
TRBJ2-3 - - TRBV9 TGTGCCAGCGGGGCGGGCGCGGCAGATACGCAGTATTTT CASGAGAADTQYF
TRBJ1-1 many TRBD1 TRBV5-1 TGCGCCAGCAGCTTGGTTCCAGGGGACAGCACTGAAGCTTTCTTT CASSLVPGDSTEAFF
TRBJ1-2 few - TRBV19 TGTGCCAGTAGTGACATGGACGGTGCAAACTATGGCTACACCTTC CASSDMDGANYGYTF
TRBJ1-1 many TRBD1 TRBV24-1 TGTGCCACCAGTGATGCCACAGGGGGCGCCGAAGCTTTCTTT CATSDATGGAEAFF
TRBJ2-3 few TRBD2 TRBV29-1 TGCAGCGTTGAGGGTAGCGGGGACACAGATACGCAGTATTTT CSVEGSGDTDTQYF
TRBJ2-5 few TRBD1 TRBV12-3/TRBV12-4 TGTGCCAGCAGTTTCTATACACAGGGGGCGCGGTTCGGAGAGACCCAGTACTTC CASSFYTQGARFGETQYF
TRBJ2-2 - TRBD1 TRBV6-2/TRBV6-3 TGTGCCAGCAGGTCAGGGGGCAGCTCCGGGGAGCTGTTTTTT CASRSGGSSGELFF
TRBJ2-3 - - TRBV12-3/TRBV12-4 TGTGCCAGCAGTTTTAGCGAGCTCCCTAGCACAGATACGCAGTATTTT CASSFSELPSTDTQYF
TRBJ2-3 few - TRBV6-2/TRBV6-3 TGTGCCAGCAGTTACCCCGGGACGAGCACAGATACGCAGTATTTT CASSYPGTSTDTQYF
TRBJ2-1 few - TRBV3-1 TGTGCCAGCAGCTCCTATAATCAGGTCTCCTACAATGAGCAGTTCTTC CASSSYNQVSYNEQFF
TRBJ2-1 few TRBD1 TRBV6-2/TRBV6-3 TGTGCCAGCAGTGGAATAGGGACAGGGTCGTACAATGAGCAGTTCTTC CASSGIGTGSYNEQFF
TRBJ2-4 - - TRBV19 TGTGCCAGTAGTATTTTGGGGGTTCCAGCCAAAAACATTCAGTACTTC CASSILGVPAKNIQYF
TRBJ2-5 - - TRBV10-3 TGTGCCATCAGTGAGCTCCAAGAGACCCAGTACTTC CAISELQETQYF
TRBJ1-5 few - TRBV7-9 TGTGCCAGCACTTCGGGCGGAATGGGGCAGCCCCAGCATTTT CASTSGGMGQPQHF
TRBJ2-2 few TRBD2 TRBV6-5 TGTGCCAGCAGTTACTCGCGCCTAGCGGGATTAACCGGGGAGCTGTTTTTT CASSYSRLAGLTGELFF
TRBJ2-1 - - TRBV30 TGTGCCTGGAGTCCAGGGCCCTACAATGAGCAGTTCTTC CAWSPGPYNEQFF
TRBJ2-5 many TRBD2 TRBV28 TGTGCCAGCAGTTCGGGACTAGCGGGGGGTTTCCGGAAGACCCAGTACTTC CASSSGLAGGFRKTQYF
TRBJ2-7 - - TRBV6-2/TRBV6-3 TGTGCCAGCAGCTCCACCAGGAGCGGCGAGCAGTACTTC CASSSTRSGEQYF
TRBJ1-1 many - TRBV11-2 TGTGCCAGCAGCCTCGGGTTGGGCAGAATGAACACTGAAGCTTTCTTT CASSLGLGRMNTEAFF
TRBJ2-5 - - TRBV12-3/TRBV12-4 TGTGCCAGCACCCCCGGACGGAACCAAGAGACCCAGTACTTC CASTPGRNQETQYF
TRBJ2-1 - TRBD1 TRBV27 TGTGCCAGCAACCCCAGGGGGAAGGCGAATGAGCAGTTCTTC CASNPRGKANEQFF
TRBJ2-1 - TRBD2 TRBV12-3/TRBV12-4 TGTGCCAGCAGTTGGGGAGCGGGGATGAGCTCCTACAATGAGCAGTTCTTC CASSWGAGMSSYNEQFF